This is a list of T cell receptor beta chains from one sample in a study of blood T cell repertoires in COVID-19. The data were produced by immunoSEQ multiplex PCR, yet TCRdb's version contains in-frame clones alone and is incomplete. This table holds about 98,000 clones, around 73% found once. The sequenced material came from peripheral blood. The receptors shown here come from a man between 60 and 75 years old with active or convalescent COVID-19. Both conserved end residues are part of each CDR3. The D gene is left open where the match is weak. The size of a clone is reported for some rows only, either as once, few or many, or as a class for expanded clones.

- | TRBJ1-6 | TRBV10-1 | few | TGCGCCAGCAGCCAGGAGGCAGGGAGGTCACCCCTCCACTTT | CASSQEAGRSPLHF
- | TRBJ1-6 | TRBV7-2 | - | TGTGCCAGCAGCTTAGACGGTTGGGGGGGGATTTCACCCCTCCACTTT | CASSLDGWGGISPLHF
- | TRBJ2-1 | TRBV5-1 | - | TGCGCCAGCAGCTTGGAACGGTACAATGAGCAGTTCTTC | CASSLERYNEQFF
TRBD1 | TRBJ2-7 | TRBV19 | - | TGTGCCAGTAGTATGAGACAGGGTTACGAGCAGTACTTC | CASSMRQGYEQYF
- | TRBJ1-1 | TRBV6-2/TRBV6-3 | - | TGTGCCAGCAGTTACGGGAGGAACACTGAAGCTTTCTTT | CASSYGRNTEAFF
- | TRBJ1-6 | TRBV19 | few | TGTGCCAGTACCGAAGGGAGGGCGGGTTCACCCCTCCACTTT | CASTEGRAGSPLHF
TRBD1 | TRBJ1-2 | TRBV11-3 | - | TGTGCCAGCAGCTTCCAGGGGGGAAGCTACACCTTC | CASSFQGGSYTF
TRBD2 | TRBJ2-1 | TRBV6-2/TRBV6-3 | once | TGTGCCAGCAGTCTACTAGCGGGAGCCTACAATGAGCAGTTCTTC | CASSLLAGAYNEQFF
TRBD1 | TRBJ2-3 | TRBV7-6 | - | TGTGCCAGCAGCTTATCTCAGGGGGCTTACACAGATACGCAGTATTTT | CASSLSQGAYTDTQYF
- | TRBJ1-2 | TRBV28 | once | TGTGCCAGCAGCCCTGAGACAGACGGATATGGCTACACCTTC | CASSPETDGYGYTF
- | TRBJ2-6 | TRBV2 | - | TGTGCCAGCAGAAGCCTCTCTGGGGCCAACGTCCTGACTTTC | CASRSLSGANVLTF
- | TRBJ1-1 | TRBV27 | - | TGTGCCAGCAGTTCCGTGGGGCCGAACACTGAAGCTTTCTTT | CASSSVGPNTEAFF
- | TRBJ2-7 | TRBV5-1 | once | TGCGCCAGCAGCTATACAGGGTTCTACGAGCAGTACTTC | CASSYTGFYEQYF
- | TRBJ1-5 | TRBV3-1/TRBV3-2 | - | TGTGCCAGCAGCCAGGGGCATCAGCCCCAGCATTTT | CASSQGHQPQHF
TRBD1 | TRBJ2-3 | TRBV18 | few | TGTGCCAGCTCACCAGGCAGGGGGCTGACAGATACGCAGTATTTT | CASSPGRGLTDTQYF
- | TRBJ2-2 | TRBV24-1 | few | TGTGCCACCAGTGATTCGTCAGAATCGAACACCGGGGAGCTGTTTTTT | CATSDSSESNTGELFF
TRBD2 | TRBJ2-5 | TRBV7-2 | - | TGTGCCAGCAGCTGGGGACTAGCGGGAGAGGAAGAGACCCAGTACTTC | CASSWGLAGEEETQYF
TRBD1 | TRBJ2-5 | TRBV11-2 | - | TGTGCCAGCAGTTACACAGGGGGCGAAGTGGAGACCCAGTACTTC | CASSYTGGEVETQYF
- | TRBJ2-1 | TRBV28 | few | TGTGCCAGCAGTCCTTCCACCTACTTAGGGACTCTCTACAATGAGCAGTTCTTC | CASSPSTYLGTLYNEQFF
- | TRBJ1-1 | TRBV5-6 | - | TGTGCCAGCAGCTTGGCAGGGTATGGTGAAGCTTTCTTT | CASSLAGYGEAFF
TRBD1 | TRBJ1-5 | TRBV19 | - | TGTGCCACCTGGGAACCGGGACAGGGGTTGCAGCCCCAGCATTTT | CATWEPGQGLQPQHF
- | TRBJ2-1 | TRBV9 | - | TGTGCCAGCAGCGTAGGGTCTGGGACATATGAGCAGTTCTTC | CASSVGSGTYEQFF